A single sample gave rise to the 11 T cell receptor beta chains below, sequenced in a study of blood T cell repertoires in COVID-19. The table came from immunoSEQ multiplex PCR; TCRdb's copy has only in-frame clones and leaves some out. The sample gives about 73,000 clones, over 75% of which show up once; roughly 4% is in the top ten. Sequencing was carried out using peripheral blood. Source of these receptors: a woman aged 55-69 years with acute or convalescent COVID-19.

V usage is TRBV3-1 (or the pseudogene TRBV3-2) and J usage is TRBJ1-2; no clear D. The ends were cut back, 6 bases at V and 7 bases at J, with 12 bases in the middle. CDR1 and CDR2 (germline): LGHDT, YNNKEL (reference sequence). The CDR3 covers 12 residues. Here the CDR3 DNA reads TGTGCCAGCAGAGAGACACGTGGTGGCTACACCTTC. Its translation: CASRETRGGYTF.

The J gene is TRBJ2-3, the V gene TRBV20-1, with D perhaps TRBD1 (5 bases). The CDR3 has 15 amino acids. The germline V gene encodes CDR1 DFQATT and CDR2 SNEGSKA (reference sequence). Trimming removed 3 bases at V and 0 bases at J, with 13 bases between. The CDR3 sequence is CSASQPQGSTDTQYF. The CDR3 DNA reads TGCAGTGCTAGTCAACCGCAGGGAAGCACAGATACGCAGTATTTT.

This clone was counted a few times. The V call is TRBV9, the J call TRBJ2-2; 7 bases map to TRBD1. The germline CDR1 and CDR2 sequences are SGDLS and YYNGEE. J lost 1 base, V lost 2 bases, and 2 bases had no gene match. The CDR3 contains 15 residues. CDR3 nucleotide sequence: TGTGCCAGCAGCGTTGGGACAGTGAACACCGGGGAGCTGTTTTTT. This sequence encodes CASSVGTVNTGELFF.

This chain connects TRBV18 to TRBJ1-4, with D possibly TRBD1 on 6 matching bases. The CDR3 spans 14 residues. Germline assignment: CDR1 KGHSH and CDR2 LQKENI. V lost 4 bases and J lost 5, with 11 bases in between. The CDR3 region is CASSLQGKNEKLFF. The CDR3 DNA follows: TGTGCCAGCTCACTACAGGGAAAAAATGAAAAACTGTTTTTT.

The chain joins TRBV5-8 to TRBJ1-3, with TRBD1 matching over 8 bases. After removal of 3 bases from V and 0 bases from J, the junction contained 2 bases not matched to a gene. Germline V gives CDR1 SGHTS, CDR2 YDEGEE. The CDR3 is 15 residues long. The CDR3 bases are TGTGCCAGCAGCTCCGGGACAGGCTCTGGAAACACCATATATTTT. As protein: CASSSGTGSGNTIYF.

V is TRBV3-1 (or the pseudogene TRBV3-2) and J is TRBJ2-1; 9 bases fit TRBD1. In germline, CDR1 is LGHDT, CDR2 YNNKEL (reference sequence). V was pared by 4 bases and J by 3 bases, with 7 bases of the junction left unmatched. The CDR3 loop spans 16 amino acids. In nucleotides, the CDR3 is TGTGCCAGCAGCCCAAGACCGGGACAGGGCTACAATGAGCAGTTCTTC. It specifies CASSPRPGQGYNEQFF.

The V and J genes are TRBV21-1 and TRBJ2-1; the table's D call of TRBD2 was not tested on the DNA. TRBV21-1 is recorded as a pseudogene. CDR3 length: 15 amino acids. CDR3 residues: CASSNPSGSFDEQFF. The DNA for the CDR3 is TGTGCCAGCAGCAATCCGAGCGGGAGTTTCGATGAGCAGTTCTTC.

V gene TRBV4-1 combines with J gene TRBJ1-2, with D perhaps TRBD1 (5 bases). CDR1 is MGHRA, CDR2 YSYEKL, per germline. The germline V and J ends were trimmed by 1 base and 6 bases, with 18 bases remaining between them. The CDR3 is 16 amino acids. The CDR3 here is CASSQVARVSLNGYTF. CDR3 bases: TGCGCCAGCAGCCAAGTAGCCAGGGTGTCTCTGAATGGCTACACCTTC.

V usage is TRBV6-5 and J usage is TRBJ1-1; perhaps TRBD1 as D (5 bases). Trimming shortened V by 0 bases and J by 5 bases, and 13 bases separated the two germline ends. CDR1 is MNHEY, CDR2 SVGAGI, per germline. The CDR3 covers 15 residues. The CDR3 DNA sequence: TGTGCCAGCAGTTACTCGGCGGGGGGGGAAACTGAAGCTTTCTTT. This gives the protein CASSYSAGGETEAFF.

The rearrangement links TRBV7-9 to TRBJ1-4; no clear D gene. The CDR3 length is 14 residues. Germline V lookup: CDR1 SEHNR, CDR2 FQNEAQ (reference sequence). The V end lost 4 bases, the J end lost 8 bases, and 14 bases lay between the germline ends. The CDR3: CASSSSELGEKLFF. CDR3 nucleotide sequence: TGTGCCAGCAGCTCATCGGAACTGGGCGAAAAACTGTTTTTT.

This chain links TRBV9 with TRBJ1-6; 7 nucleotides match TRBD1. CDR3 length: 15 amino acids. Germline trimming cut 0 bases from V and 7 bases from J; bases unmatched to any gene: 4. The V gene's germline CDR1 is SGDLS and CDR2 YYNGEE. The CDR3 DNA reads as TGTGCCAGCAGCGTAGGTGGGACAGCAAATTCACCCCTCCACTTT. Its translation: CASSVGGTANSPLHF.